This is a list of T cell receptor beta chains from one sample in a study of blood T cell repertoires in COVID-19. TCRdb keeps only in-frame clones here, not all; method: immunoSEQ multiplex PCR. The repertoire has about 180,000 clones, approximately 80% of them found once; the top ten carry more than 1.5%. The source material was peripheral blood. These receptors were obtained from a human donor in a cohort sampled during active COVID-19. The CDR3 runs from the conserved cysteine through the conserved F or W. Each record gives: V gene, J gene, D gene, CDR3 length, clone size, CDR3 protein, CDR3 DNA. The D gene is left open where the match is weak. Only some rows state a clone size, as once, few, many or a class for expanded clones.

v_gene: TRBV5-4; j_gene: TRBJ2-1; d_gene: TRBD2; len: 16; abundance: -; CDR3aa: CASSGRGIAGYNEQFF; CDR3nt: TGTGCCAGCAGCGGTAGGGGGATAGCGGGGTACAATGAGCAGTTCTTC
v_gene: TRBV5-1; j_gene: TRBJ1-3; d_gene: -; len: 15; abundance: -; CDR3aa: CASSPAGNSGNTIYF; CDR3nt: TGCGCCAGCAGTCCCGCGGGAAACTCTGGAAACACCATATATTTT
v_gene: TRBV11-2; j_gene: TRBJ1-2; d_gene: TRBD1; len: 15; abundance: -; CDR3aa: CASSLTVQGAGGYTF; CDR3nt: TGTGCCAGCAGCTTAACGGTGCAGGGGGCGGGTGGCTACACCTTC
v_gene: TRBV6-5; j_gene: TRBJ2-7; d_gene: -; len: 15; abundance: -; CDR3aa: CASSPYGTPTYEQYF; CDR3nt: TGTGCCAGCAGCCCCTACGGGACACCTACCTACGAGCAGTACTTC
v_gene: TRBV15; j_gene: TRBJ2-5; d_gene: TRBD2; len: 18; abundance: -; CDR3aa: CATSRDSPWGLAEETQYF; CDR3nt: TGTGCCACCAGCAGAGATTCGCCCTGGGGACTAGCAGAAGAGACCCAGTACTTC
v_gene: TRBV6-5; j_gene: TRBJ2-1; d_gene: -; len: 16; abundance: -; CDR3aa: CASSYRSGRVYNEQFF; CDR3nt: TGTGCCAGCAGTTACCGATCCGGCAGGGTGTACAATGAGCAGTTCTTC
v_gene: TRBV7-3; j_gene: TRBJ2-7; d_gene: TRBD2; len: 15; abundance: -; CDR3aa: CASSLVLAGGYEQYF; CDR3nt: TGTGCCAGCAGCTTAGTCCTAGCGGGGGGGTACGAGCAGTACTTC
v_gene: TRBV6-5; j_gene: TRBJ2-1; d_gene: TRBD2; len: 16; abundance: -; CDR3aa: CASSSQTSGGINEQFF; CDR3nt: TGTGCCAGCAGTTCCCAGACTAGCGGGGGCATCAATGAGCAGTTCTTC
v_gene: TRBV5-4; j_gene: TRBJ2-7; d_gene: TRBD2; len: 12; abundance: -; CDR3aa: CASSHGTNEQYF; CDR3nt: TGTGCCAGCAGCCACGGGACTAACGAGCAGTACTTC
v_gene: TRBV11-2; j_gene: TRBJ2-2; d_gene: -; len: 15; abundance: -; CDR3aa: CASSVDTTNTGELFF; CDR3nt: TGTGCCAGCAGCGTCGACACGACGAACACCGGGGAGCTGTTTTTT
v_gene: TRBV5-1; j_gene: TRBJ1-1; d_gene: -; len: 14; abundance: few; CDR3aa: CASSLAESNTEAFF; CDR3nt: TGCGCCAGCAGCCTGGCCGAGTCGAACACTGAAGCTTTCTTT
v_gene: TRBV6-5; j_gene: TRBJ2-7; d_gene: -; len: 15; abundance: -; CDR3aa: CASSWGQRSTYEQYF; CDR3nt: TGTGCCAGCAGTTGGGGGCAGCGGTCTACCTACGAGCAGTACTTC
v_gene: TRBV12-3/TRBV12-4; j_gene: TRBJ2-2; d_gene: -; len: 12; abundance: once; CDR3aa: CASSLEGGELFF; CDR3nt: TGTGCCAGCAGCCTTGAGGGTGGGGAGCTGTTTTTT
v_gene: TRBV20-1; j_gene: TRBJ1-5; d_gene: -; len: 14; abundance: -; CDR3aa: CSASRGLSNQPQHF; CDR3nt: TGCAGTGCTAGTCGGGGACTTAGCAATCAGCCCCAGCATTTT
v_gene: TRBV19; j_gene: TRBJ1-5; d_gene: -; len: 18; abundance: -; CDR3aa: CASSPGGPGARGNQPQHF; CDR3nt: TGTGCCAGTAGTCCGGGGGGGCCGGGGGCGCGGGGCAATCAGCCCCAGCATTTT
v_gene: TRBV29-1; j_gene: TRBJ2-1; d_gene: TRBD1; len: 16; abundance: few; CDR3aa: CSVGGGQENSYNEQFF; CDR3nt: TGCAGCGTTGGAGGGGGACAGGAAAATTCCTACAATGAGCAGTTCTTC
v_gene: TRBV19; j_gene: TRBJ1-5; d_gene: -; len: 16; abundance: -; CDR3aa: CASSITQGLSNQPQHF; CDR3nt: TGTGCCAGTAGTATAACCCAGGGCCTTAGCAATCAGCCCCAGCATTTT
v_gene: TRBV28; j_gene: TRBJ2-3; d_gene: TRBD1; len: 14; abundance: -; CDR3aa: CASQTGGRTDTQYF; CDR3nt: TGTGCCAGCCAAACAGGGGGTCGGACAGATACGCAGTATTTT
v_gene: TRBV29-1; j_gene: TRBJ1-3; d_gene: -; len: 13; abundance: -; CDR3aa: CSALRGGGNTIYF; CDR3nt: TGCAGCGCCCTGAGGGGGGGTGGAAACACCATATATTTT
v_gene: TRBV5-1; j_gene: TRBJ1-5; d_gene: -; len: 15; abundance: -; CDR3aa: CASSLNSGSHQPQHF; CDR3nt: TGCGCCAGCAGCTTAAATTCAGGGTCCCATCAGCCCCAGCATTTT
v_gene: TRBV4-1; j_gene: TRBJ1-1; d_gene: -; len: 14; abundance: -; CDR3aa: CASSQARDYTEAFF; CDR3nt: TGCGCCAGCAGCCAAGCCAGGGATTACACTGAAGCTTTCTTT
v_gene: TRBV3-1/TRBV3-2; j_gene: TRBJ1-4; d_gene: TRBD1; len: 15; abundance: -; CDR3aa: CASSQTGGANEKLFF; CDR3nt: TGTGCCAGCAGCCAAACAGGGGGTGCTAATGAAAAACTGTTTTTT
v_gene: TRBV7-6; j_gene: TRBJ1-1; d_gene: -; len: 16; abundance: -; CDR3aa: CASMPLMGRENFEAFF; CDR3nt: TGTGCCAGCATGCCCCTCATGGGCAGGGAAAATTTTGAAGCTTTCTTT
v_gene: TRBV6-5; j_gene: TRBJ1-1; d_gene: -; len: 11; abundance: once; CDR3aa: CASKEGYEAFF; CDR3nt: TGTGCCAGCAAGGAGGGCTACGAGGCTTTCTTT
v_gene: TRBV2; j_gene: TRBJ1-2; d_gene: -; len: 15; abundance: -; CDR3aa: CASRRGGDGVGGYTF; CDR3nt: TGTGCCAGCAGAAGGGGGGGAGATGGGGTTGGAGGCTACACCTTC
v_gene: TRBV6-2/TRBV6-3; j_gene: TRBJ1-5; d_gene: TRBD1; len: 15; abundance: -; CDR3aa: CASSRGQVSNQPQHF; CDR3nt: TGTGCCAGCAGTAGAGGACAGGTTAGCAATCAGCCCCAGCATTTT
v_gene: TRBV6-5; j_gene: TRBJ2-7; d_gene: -; len: 15; abundance: -; CDR3aa: CASSYSGLMGRGQYF; CDR3nt: TGTGCCAGCAGTTACTCAGGACTAATGGGGCGGGGGCAGTACTTC
v_gene: TRBV7-8; j_gene: TRBJ1-4; d_gene: TRBD1; len: 14; abundance: once; CDR3aa: CASSSWDSNEKLFF; CDR3nt: TGTGCCAGCAGCTCCTGGGACAGTAATGAAAAACTGTTTTTT
v_gene: TRBV3-1/TRBV3-2; j_gene: TRBJ1-4; d_gene: -; len: 19; abundance: -; CDR3aa: CASSHRISGGRRTNEKLFF; CDR3nt: TGTGCCAGCAGCCATAGAATTAGCGGGGGACGCAGAACTAATGAAAAACTGTTTTTT
v_gene: TRBV6-1; j_gene: TRBJ1-4; d_gene: -; len: 14; abundance: once; CDR3aa: CASSEGVGGGKLFF; CDR3nt: TGTGCCAGCAGTGAAGGGGTGGGGGGAGGAAAACTGTTTTTT
v_gene: TRBV6-5; j_gene: TRBJ1-5; d_gene: TRBD1; len: 15; abundance: few; CDR3aa: CASRTTGLGNQPQHF; CDR3nt: TGTGCCAGCAGGACGACAGGGCTTGGGAATCAGCCCCAGCATTTT
v_gene: TRBV6-6; j_gene: TRBJ2-5; d_gene: TRBD1; len: 15; abundance: -; CDR3aa: CASSRVDRAGETQYF; CDR3nt: TGTGCCAGCAGTCGCGTAGACAGGGCGGGCGAGACCCAGTACTTC
v_gene: TRBV4-3; j_gene: TRBJ2-3; d_gene: -; len: 16; abundance: once; CDR3aa: CASSQDQGTPSGTQYF; CDR3nt: TGCGCCAGCAGCCAAGATCAGGGGACCCCCTCGGGGACGCAGTATTTT
v_gene: TRBV7-2; j_gene: TRBJ2-7; d_gene: -; len: 14; abundance: -; CDR3aa: CASSAGQFDYEQYF; CDR3nt: TGTGCCAGCAGCGCGGGACAGTTTGACTACGAGCAGTACTTC
v_gene: TRBV28; j_gene: TRBJ2-7; d_gene: TRBD1; len: 14; abundance: -; CDR3aa: CASSEGQGWYEQYF; CDR3nt: TGTGCCAGCAGTGAGGGACAGGGTTGGTACGAGCAGTACTTC
v_gene: TRBV27; j_gene: TRBJ2-5; d_gene: -; len: 14; abundance: -; CDR3aa: CASSQRQVQETQYF; CDR3nt: TGTGCCAGCAGTCAAAGACAGGTCCAAGAGACCCAGTACTTC
v_gene: TRBV11-2; j_gene: TRBJ2-6; d_gene: TRBD2; len: 17; abundance: -; CDR3aa: CASSLVGGSSGANVLTF; CDR3nt: TGTGCCAGCAGCTTAGTGGGGGGGAGCTCTGGGGCCAACGTCCTGACTTTC
v_gene: TRBV11-1; j_gene: TRBJ1-5; d_gene: -; len: 14; abundance: -; CDR3aa: CASSVTGSNQPQHF; CDR3nt: TGTGCCAGCAGCGTAACAGGGTCCAATCAGCCCCAGCATTTT
v_gene: TRBV7-9; j_gene: TRBJ1-1; d_gene: TRBD1; len: 15; abundance: -; CDR3aa: CASSLRQGGNTEAFF; CDR3nt: TGTGCCAGCAGCCTAAGACAGGGAGGGAACACTGAAGCTTTCTTT
v_gene: TRBV10-3; j_gene: TRBJ2-7; d_gene: TRBD2; len: 15; abundance: once; CDR3aa: CAISQLAGSSYEQYF; CDR3nt: TGTGCCATCAGTCAACTAGCGGGTTCCTCCTACGAGCAGTACTTC
v_gene: TRBV27; j_gene: TRBJ2-3; d_gene: -; len: 13; abundance: -; CDR3aa: CASSHQVTDTQYF; CDR3nt: TGTGCCAGCAGTCACCAGGTTACAGATACGCAGTATTTT
v_gene: TRBV3-1/TRBV3-2; j_gene: TRBJ1-4; d_gene: TRBD1; len: 14; abundance: once; CDR3aa: CASSQGGGREKLFF; CDR3nt: TGTGCCAGCAGTCAGGGGGGAGGTAGGGAAAAACTGTTTTTT
v_gene: TRBV7-2; j_gene: TRBJ2-7; d_gene: TRBD2; len: 14; abundance: -; CDR3aa: CASSRGGGAYEQYF; CDR3nt: TGTGCCAGCAGCCGGGGGGGCGGAGCCTACGAGCAGTACTTC
v_gene: TRBV6-2/TRBV6-3; j_gene: TRBJ1-2; d_gene: -; len: 16; abundance: -; CDR3aa: CASSRTRDTNLYGYTF; CDR3nt: TGTGCCAGCAGCCGTACTCGGGACACGAACCTCTATGGCTACACCTTC
v_gene: TRBV20-1; j_gene: TRBJ2-7; d_gene: -; len: 11; abundance: few; CDR3aa: CSASTGYEQYF; CDR3nt: TGCAGTGCGTCGACAGGCTACGAGCAGTACTTC
v_gene: TRBV11-2; j_gene: TRBJ1-5; d_gene: TRBD1; len: 16; abundance: few; CDR3aa: CASSLRTGVNNQPQHF; CDR3nt: TGTGCCAGCAGCTTAAGGACAGGGGTCAACAATCAGCCCCAGCATTTT
v_gene: TRBV28; j_gene: TRBJ1-5; d_gene: -; len: 16; abundance: few; CDR3aa: CASGHRGGMGNQPQHF; CDR3nt: TGTGCCAGCGGCCACCGTGGGGGCATGGGCAATCAGCCCCAGCATTTT
v_gene: TRBV27; j_gene: TRBJ2-1; d_gene: TRBD2; len: 16; abundance: -; CDR3aa: CASSLVGGSSYNEQFF; CDR3nt: TGTGCCAGCAGTTTAGTCGGCGGGAGTTCCTACAATGAGCAGTTCTTC
v_gene: TRBV10-3; j_gene: TRBJ2-6; d_gene: -; len: 17; abundance: -; CDR3aa: CAISESAGKGGANVLTF; CDR3nt: TGTGCCATCAGTGAGTCGGCAGGGAAGGGTGGGGCCAACGTCCTGACTTTC
v_gene: TRBV11-3; j_gene: TRBJ2-7; d_gene: TRBD2; len: 13; abundance: -; CDR3aa: CASSLRGGDEQYF; CDR3nt: TGTGCCAGCAGCTTAAGGGGAGGGGACGAGCAGTACTTC
v_gene: TRBV6-5; j_gene: TRBJ1-1; d_gene: -; len: 14; abundance: -; CDR3aa: CASSHREGDTEAFF; CDR3nt: TGTGCCAGCAGCCACAGGGAGGGGGACACTGAAGCTTTCTTT
v_gene: TRBV3-1/TRBV3-2; j_gene: TRBJ2-7; d_gene: -; len: 15; abundance: -; CDR3aa: CASSQDRKGHYEQYF; CDR3nt: TGTGCCAGCAGCCAAGATCGGAAGGGACACTACGAGCAGTACTTC
v_gene: TRBV7-3; j_gene: TRBJ2-2; d_gene: TRBD1; len: 14; abundance: -; CDR3aa: CASSRSYRGGELFF; CDR3nt: TGTGCCAGCAGCCGAAGTTACAGGGGCGGGGAGCTGTTTTTT
v_gene: TRBV4-3; j_gene: TRBJ1-1; d_gene: -; len: 15; abundance: few; CDR3aa: CASSQWTEMNTEAFF; CDR3nt: TGCGCCAGCAGCCAATGGACAGAGATGAACACTGAAGCTTTCTTT
v_gene: TRBV18; j_gene: TRBJ1-5; d_gene: TRBD1; len: 15; abundance: few; CDR3aa: CASSTGGHSNQPQHF; CDR3nt: TGTGCCAGCTCAACAGGGGGTCATAGCAATCAGCCCCAGCATTTT